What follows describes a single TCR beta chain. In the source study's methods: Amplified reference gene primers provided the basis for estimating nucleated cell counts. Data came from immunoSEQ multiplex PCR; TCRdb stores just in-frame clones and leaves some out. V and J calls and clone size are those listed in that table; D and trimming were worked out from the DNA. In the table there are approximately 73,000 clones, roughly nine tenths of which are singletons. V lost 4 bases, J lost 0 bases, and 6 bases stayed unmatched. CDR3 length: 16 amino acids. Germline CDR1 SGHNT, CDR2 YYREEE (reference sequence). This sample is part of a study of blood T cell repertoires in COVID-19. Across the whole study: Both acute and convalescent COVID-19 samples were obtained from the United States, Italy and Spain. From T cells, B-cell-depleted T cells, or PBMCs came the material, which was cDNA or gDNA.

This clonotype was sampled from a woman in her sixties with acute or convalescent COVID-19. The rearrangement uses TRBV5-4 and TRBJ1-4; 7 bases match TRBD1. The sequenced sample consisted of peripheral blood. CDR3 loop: CASSDGTAATNEKLFF. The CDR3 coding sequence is TGTGCCAGCAGCGACGGGACAGCCGCAACTAATGAAAAACTGTTTTTT.